The clone carrying this TCR beta chain was recorded a few times. This specimen comes from a study of blood T cell repertoires in COVID-19. Study background: From the United States, Italy and Spain came samples of acute and convalescent COVID-19. T cells, B-cell-depleted T cells, or PBMCs supplied cDNA or gDNA.

With 7 bases removed from V and 2 bases from J, the gap between germline ends came to 12 bases. CDR1 and CDR2 (germline): LNHDA, SQIVND (reference sequence). This CDR3 region has 13 residues. Produced via immunoSEQ multiplex PCR; TCRdb's table is partial and in-frame only. The sample holds tens of thousands of clones, roughly four fifths seen once. This sequence joins TRBV19 and TRBJ2-7, with a tentative D call TRBD1 (6 bases). Sequenced input: peripheral blood. This receptor was identified in an older woman with acute or convalescent COVID-19. The CDR3 here is CASNPGTTYEQYF. CDR3 in DNA: TGTGCCAGTAACCCCGGGACAACCTACGAGCAGTACTTC.